Detailed here is one T cell receptor (beta chain). No antigen is known for it. This sample is drawn from a study of T cells after yellow fever vaccination. Across the study: Each low-cell-number fraction was prepared by means of SMART-Seq v4 Ultra Low Input.

Whole-study findings and limits: Clones that expanded after primary vaccination mostly reappeared after the booster (less than 98% CD4, approximately 87% CD8).

By 5'RACE template switching, TCR cDNA was produced, with a universal primer site and UMIs added in the process. TCRdb itself ran the 5' RACE reads through MiXCR, one entry per CDR3 protein. The sample lists some 500,000 distinct CDR3 sequences; approximately 12% were seen once. This specimen was PBMCs, taken on the day of the yellow fever booster vaccination. The receptor's source is a man in his thirties or forties who received the YFV17D yellow fever vaccine.

The CDR3: CASSDPPGTSLNEQFF. In nucleotides, the CDR3 is TGCGCCAGCAGCGACCCCCCCGGGACTAGCCTCAATGAGCAGTTCTTC. The rearrangement joins TRBV5-1 to TRBJ2-1; 9 positions agree with TRBD2. V lost 4 bases to trimming and J lost 6 bases; unmatched junction nucleotides: 11. CDR3 length: 16 amino acids. CDR1 is SGHRS, CDR2 YFSETQ, per germline.